The sequence of this TCR beta chain was determined in a study of cytomegalovirus exposure and HLA in healthy donors. The PCR employed 60 Vbeta primers together with 13 Jbeta primers. Repertoires were generated with immunoSEQ multiplex PCR, while TCRdb's copy carries only in-frame clones and drops some. The table lists tens of thousands of clones, around 86% of them singletons. This TCR was recovered from a woman between 40 and 55 years old in good health and CMV-seropositive. What was sequenced was PBMCs.

CDR3 nucleotide sequence: TGTGCCAGCAGCGTAGTCCCACGGGAGGGGGAAAAACTGTTTTTT. It is translated as CASSVVPREGEKLFF. The gene calls are TRBV9 and TRBJ1-4; maybe TRBD1 (5 bases). Trimming took 0 bases from V and 8 from J, leaving 14 bases between them. The germline V gene has CDR1 SGDLS and CDR2 YYNGEE. CDR3 length: 15 amino acids.